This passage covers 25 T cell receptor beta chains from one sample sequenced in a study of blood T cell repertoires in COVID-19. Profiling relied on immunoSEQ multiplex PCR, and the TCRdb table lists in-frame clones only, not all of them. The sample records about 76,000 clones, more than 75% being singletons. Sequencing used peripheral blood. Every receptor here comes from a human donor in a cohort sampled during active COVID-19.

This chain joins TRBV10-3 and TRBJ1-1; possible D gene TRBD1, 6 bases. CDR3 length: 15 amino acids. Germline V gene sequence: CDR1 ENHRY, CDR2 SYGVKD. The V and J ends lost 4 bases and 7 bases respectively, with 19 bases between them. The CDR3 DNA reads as TGTGCCATCAGTGCTTTGGGCAGGGGAGACAGTGAAGCTTTCTTT. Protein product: CAISALGRGDSEAFF.

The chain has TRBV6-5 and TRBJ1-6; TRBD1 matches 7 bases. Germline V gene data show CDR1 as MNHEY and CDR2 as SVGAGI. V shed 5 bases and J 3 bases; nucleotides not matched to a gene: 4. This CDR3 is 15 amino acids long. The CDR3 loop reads CASSRGQNYNSPLHF. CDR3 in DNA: TGTGCCAGCAGTAGGGGACAGAACTATAATTCACCCCTCCACTTT.

The CDR3 is CASSYSTGVVKTQYF. DNA for the CDR3: TGTGCCAGCAGTTACTCGACGGGAGTGGTTAAGACCCAGTACTTC. The chain carries TRBV6-2 or TRBV6-3 and TRBJ2-5, with a possible D match to TRBD2 (6 bases). V lost 0 bases and J lost 6, with 14 bases in between. This CDR3 has 15 amino acids. The germline gives CDR1 MNHEY, CDR2 SVGEGT.

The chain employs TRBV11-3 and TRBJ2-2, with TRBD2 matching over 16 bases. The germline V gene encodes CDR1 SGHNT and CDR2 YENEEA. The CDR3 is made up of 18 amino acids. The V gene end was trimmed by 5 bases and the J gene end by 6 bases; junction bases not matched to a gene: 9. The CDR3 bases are TGTGCCAGCAGCCCGCCGGGACTAGCGGGAGGGCCTTCCGGGGAGCTGTTTTTT. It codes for CASSPPGLAGGPSGELFF.

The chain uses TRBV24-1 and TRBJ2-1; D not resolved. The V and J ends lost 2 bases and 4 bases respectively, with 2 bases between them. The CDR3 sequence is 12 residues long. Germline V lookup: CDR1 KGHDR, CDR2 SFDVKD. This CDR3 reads CATSDSYNEQFF. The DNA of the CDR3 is TGTGCCACCAGTGATTCGTACAATGAGCAGTTCTTC.

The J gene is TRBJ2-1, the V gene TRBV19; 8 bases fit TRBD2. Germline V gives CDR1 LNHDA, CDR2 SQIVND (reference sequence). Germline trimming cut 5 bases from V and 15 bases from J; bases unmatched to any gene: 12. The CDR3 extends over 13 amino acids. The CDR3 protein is CASSWPSGRGPFF. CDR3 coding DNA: TGTGCCAGTAGTTGGCCCAGCGGGAGAGGTCCGTTCTTC.

The CDR3 region has the DNA TGTGCCAGCAGCCGGGACAAAGCTAGCACAGATACGCAGTATTTT. Its translation is CASSRDKASTDTQYF. The V call is TRBV5-4, the J call TRBJ2-3; maybe TRBD1 (6 bases). The CDR3 sequence is 15 residues long. Germline V gene sequence: CDR1 SGHNT, CDR2 YYREEE (reference sequence). Trimming took 4 bases from V and 0 from J, leaving 12 bases between them.

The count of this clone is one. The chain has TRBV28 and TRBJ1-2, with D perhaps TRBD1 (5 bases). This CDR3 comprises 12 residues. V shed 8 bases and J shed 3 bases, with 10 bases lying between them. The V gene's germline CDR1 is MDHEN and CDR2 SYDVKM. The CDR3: CASLGGDYGYTF. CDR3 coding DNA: TGTGCCAGCCTCGGGGGGGACTATGGCTACACCTTC.

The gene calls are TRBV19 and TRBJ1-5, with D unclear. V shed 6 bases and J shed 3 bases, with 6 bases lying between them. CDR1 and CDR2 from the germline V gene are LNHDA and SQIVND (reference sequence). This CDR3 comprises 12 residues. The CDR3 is CASSFLNQPQHF. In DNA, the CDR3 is TGTGCCAGTAGCTTCCTCAATCAGCCCCAGCATTTT.

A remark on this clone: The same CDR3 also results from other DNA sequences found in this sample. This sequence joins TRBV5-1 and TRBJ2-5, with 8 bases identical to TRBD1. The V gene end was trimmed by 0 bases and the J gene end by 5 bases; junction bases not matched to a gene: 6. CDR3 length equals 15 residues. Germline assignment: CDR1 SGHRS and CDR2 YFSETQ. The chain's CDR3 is CASSLGDRGRETQYF. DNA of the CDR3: TGCGCCAGCAGCTTGGGCGACAGGGGTAGGGAGACCCAGTACTTC.

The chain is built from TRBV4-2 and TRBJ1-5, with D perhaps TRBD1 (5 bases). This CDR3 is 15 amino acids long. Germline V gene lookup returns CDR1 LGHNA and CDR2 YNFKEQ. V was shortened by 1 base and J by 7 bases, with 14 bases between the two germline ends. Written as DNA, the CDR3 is TGTGCCAGCAGCCAAGGAACGGGGGAAGGCCAGCCCCAGCATTTT. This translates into CASSQGTGEGQPQHF.

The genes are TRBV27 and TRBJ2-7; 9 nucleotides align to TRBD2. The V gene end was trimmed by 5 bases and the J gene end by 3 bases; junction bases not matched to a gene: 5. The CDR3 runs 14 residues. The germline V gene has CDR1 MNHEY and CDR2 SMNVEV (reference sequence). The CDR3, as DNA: TGTGCCAGCAGTCCGCGGACTAGCGACTACGAGCAGTACTTC. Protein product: CASSPRTSDYEQYF.

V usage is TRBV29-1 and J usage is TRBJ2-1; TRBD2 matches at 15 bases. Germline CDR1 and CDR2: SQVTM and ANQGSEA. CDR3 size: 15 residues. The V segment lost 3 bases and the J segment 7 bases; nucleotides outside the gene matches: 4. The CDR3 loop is CSVDMGTSGGNEQFF. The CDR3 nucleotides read TGCAGCGTTGATATGGGGACTAGCGGGGGGAATGAGCAGTTCTTC.

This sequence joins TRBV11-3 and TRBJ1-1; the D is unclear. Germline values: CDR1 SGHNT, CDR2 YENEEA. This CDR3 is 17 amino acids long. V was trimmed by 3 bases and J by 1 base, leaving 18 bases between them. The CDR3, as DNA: TGTGCCAGCAGCTTCCGGCGGTGGGAGCGGAAGAACACTGAAGCTTTCTTT. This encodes CASSFRRWERKNTEAFF. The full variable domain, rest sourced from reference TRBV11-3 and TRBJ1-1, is EAGVVQSPRYKIIEKKQPVAFWCNPISGHNTLYWYLQNLGQGPELLIRYENEEAVDDSQLPKDRFSAERLKGVDSTLKIQPAELGDSAVYLCASSFRRWERKNTEAFFGQGTRLTVV.

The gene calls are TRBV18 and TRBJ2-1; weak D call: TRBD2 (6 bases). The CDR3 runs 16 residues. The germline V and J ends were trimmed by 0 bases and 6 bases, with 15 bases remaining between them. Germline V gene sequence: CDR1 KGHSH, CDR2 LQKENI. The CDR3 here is CASSPPPGVGINEQFF. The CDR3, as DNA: TGTGCCAGCTCACCACCCCCGGGAGTGGGGATCAATGAGCAGTTCTTC.

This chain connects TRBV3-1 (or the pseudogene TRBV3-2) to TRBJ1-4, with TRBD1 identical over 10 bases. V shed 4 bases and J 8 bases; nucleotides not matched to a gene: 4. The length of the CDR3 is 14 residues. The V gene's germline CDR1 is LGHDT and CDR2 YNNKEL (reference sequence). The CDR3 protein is CASSLGTGDEKLFF. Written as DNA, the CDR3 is TGTGCCAGCAGCCTGGGGACAGGGGACGAAAAACTGTTTTTT.

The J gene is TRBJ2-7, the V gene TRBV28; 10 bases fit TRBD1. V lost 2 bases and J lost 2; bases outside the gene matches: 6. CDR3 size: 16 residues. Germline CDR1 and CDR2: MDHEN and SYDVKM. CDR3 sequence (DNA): TGTGCCAGCAGTTTAGGGGGACAGGGGAGGCCCTACGAGCAGTACTTC. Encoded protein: CASSLGGQGRPYEQYF.

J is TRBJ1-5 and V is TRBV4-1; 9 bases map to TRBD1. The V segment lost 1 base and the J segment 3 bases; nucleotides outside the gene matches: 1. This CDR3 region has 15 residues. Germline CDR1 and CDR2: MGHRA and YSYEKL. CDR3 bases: TGCGCCAGCAGCCAAGGGGACAGGGACAATCAGCCCCAGCATTTT. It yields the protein CASSQGDRDNQPQHF.

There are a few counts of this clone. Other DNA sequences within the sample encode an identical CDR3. CDR3: CASSPPGLAGGNEQFF. CDR3 nucleotide sequence: TGTGCCAGCTCCCCTCCGGGACTAGCGGGAGGAAATGAGCAGTTCTTC. The chain carries TRBV28 and TRBJ2-1; TRBD2 matches at 15 bases. The CDR3 has 16 residues. Germline CDR1 reads MDHEN; CDR2 reads SYDVKM. V shed 8 bases and J 7 bases; nucleotides not matched to a gene: 9.

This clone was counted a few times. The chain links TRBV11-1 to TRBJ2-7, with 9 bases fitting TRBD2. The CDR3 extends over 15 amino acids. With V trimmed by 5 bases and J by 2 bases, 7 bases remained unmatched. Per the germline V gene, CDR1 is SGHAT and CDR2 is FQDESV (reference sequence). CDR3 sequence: CASSLGTSRAYEQYF. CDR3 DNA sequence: TGTGCCAGCAGCCTAGGGACTAGCAGAGCCTACGAGCAGTACTTC.

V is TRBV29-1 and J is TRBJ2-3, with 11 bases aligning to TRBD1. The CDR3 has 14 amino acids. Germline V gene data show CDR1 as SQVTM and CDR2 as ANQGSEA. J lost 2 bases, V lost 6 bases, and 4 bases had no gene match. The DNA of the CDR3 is TGCAGCGTGGGGACAGGGGGACCCACAGATACGCAGTATTTT. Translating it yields CSVGTGGPTDTQYF.

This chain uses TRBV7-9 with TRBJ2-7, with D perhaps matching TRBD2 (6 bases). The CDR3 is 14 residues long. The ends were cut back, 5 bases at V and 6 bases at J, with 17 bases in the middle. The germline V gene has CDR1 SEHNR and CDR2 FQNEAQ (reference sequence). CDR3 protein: CASSPSRLVGEQYF. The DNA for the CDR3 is TGTGCCAGCAGCCCTAGCAGACTAGTTGGCGAGCAGTACTTC.

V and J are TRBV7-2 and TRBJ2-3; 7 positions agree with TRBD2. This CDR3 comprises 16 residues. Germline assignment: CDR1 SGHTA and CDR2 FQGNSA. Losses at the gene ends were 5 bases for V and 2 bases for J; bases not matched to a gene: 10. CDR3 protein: CASSLMAGAPTDTQYF. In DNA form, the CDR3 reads TGTGCCAGCAGCCTAATGGCGGGAGCCCCCACAGATACGCAGTATTTT.

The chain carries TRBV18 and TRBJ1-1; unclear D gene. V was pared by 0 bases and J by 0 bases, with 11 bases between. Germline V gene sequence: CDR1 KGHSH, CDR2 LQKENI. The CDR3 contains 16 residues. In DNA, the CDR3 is TGTGCCAGCTCACCACCGCTGGCGGGGATGAACACTGAAGCTTTCTTT. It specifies CASSPPLAGMNTEAFF.

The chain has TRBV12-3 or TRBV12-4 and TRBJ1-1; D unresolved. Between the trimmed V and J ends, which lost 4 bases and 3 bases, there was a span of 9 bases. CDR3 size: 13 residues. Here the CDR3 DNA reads TGTGCCAGCAGTTCCGGCCAGGACACTGAAGCTTTCTTT. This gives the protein CASSSGQDTEAFF.